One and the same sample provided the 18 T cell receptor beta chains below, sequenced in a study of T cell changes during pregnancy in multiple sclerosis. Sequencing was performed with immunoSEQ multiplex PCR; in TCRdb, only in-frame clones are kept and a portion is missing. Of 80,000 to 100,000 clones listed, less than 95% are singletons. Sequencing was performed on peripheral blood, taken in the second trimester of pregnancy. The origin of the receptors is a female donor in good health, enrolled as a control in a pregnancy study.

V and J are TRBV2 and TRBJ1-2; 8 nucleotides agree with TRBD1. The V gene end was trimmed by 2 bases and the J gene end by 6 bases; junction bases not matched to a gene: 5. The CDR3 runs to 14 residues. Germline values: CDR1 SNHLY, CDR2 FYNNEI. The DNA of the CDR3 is TGTGCCAGCAGTGAATTAGGGACAGGTGATGGCTACACCTTC. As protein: CASSELGTGDGYTF.

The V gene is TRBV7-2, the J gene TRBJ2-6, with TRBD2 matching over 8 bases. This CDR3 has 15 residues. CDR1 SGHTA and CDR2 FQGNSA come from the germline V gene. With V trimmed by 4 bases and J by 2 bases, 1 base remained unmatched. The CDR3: CASSSGGAGANVLTF. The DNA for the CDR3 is TGTGCCAGCAGCTCCGGGGGGGCTGGGGCCAACGTCCTGACTTTC. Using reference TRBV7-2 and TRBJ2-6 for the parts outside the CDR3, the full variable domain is GAGVSQSPSNKVTEKGKDVELRCDPISGHTALYWYRQSLGQGLEFLIYFQGNSAPDKSGLPSDRFSAERTGGSVSTLTIQRTQQEDSAVYLCASSSGGAGANVLTFGAGSRLTVL.

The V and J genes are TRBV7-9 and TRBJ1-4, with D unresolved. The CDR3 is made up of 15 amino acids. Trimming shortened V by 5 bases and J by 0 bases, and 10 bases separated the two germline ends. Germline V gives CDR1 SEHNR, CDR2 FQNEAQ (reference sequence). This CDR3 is CASSRGRATNEKLFF. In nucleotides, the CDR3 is TGTGCCAGCAGCCGCGGGAGAGCAACTAATGAAAAACTGTTTTTT.

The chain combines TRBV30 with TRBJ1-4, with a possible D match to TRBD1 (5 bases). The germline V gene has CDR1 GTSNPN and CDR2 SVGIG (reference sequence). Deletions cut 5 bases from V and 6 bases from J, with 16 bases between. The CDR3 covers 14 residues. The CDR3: CAWGEGWLDEKLFF. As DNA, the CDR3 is TGTGCCTGGGGGGAGGGGTGGTTGGATGAAAAACTGTTTTTT.

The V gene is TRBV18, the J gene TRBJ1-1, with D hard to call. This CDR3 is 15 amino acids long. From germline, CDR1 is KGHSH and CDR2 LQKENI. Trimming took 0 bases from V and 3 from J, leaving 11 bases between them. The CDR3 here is CASSPPGNTYTEAFF. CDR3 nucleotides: TGTGCCAGCTCACCACCCGGGAATACTTACACTGAAGCTTTCTTT. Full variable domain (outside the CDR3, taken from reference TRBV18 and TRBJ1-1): NAGVMQNPRHLVRRRGQEARLRCSPMKGHSHVYWYRQLPEEGLKFMVYLQKENIIDESGMPKERFSAEFPKEGPSILRIQQVVRGDSAAYFCASSPPGNTYTEAFFGQGTRLTVV.

CDR3 amino acids: CASSLGDRFSNPTYNEQFF. In DNA, the CDR3 is TGTGCCAGCAGCTTGGGGGACAGGTTCTCAAATCCCACCTACAATGAGCAGTTCTTC. The chain is built from TRBV7-2 and TRBJ2-1; TRBD1 aligns across 8 bases. CDR3 length: 19 residues. Per the germline V gene, CDR1 is SGHTA and CDR2 is FQGNSA. Losses at the gene ends were 3 bases for V and 2 bases for J; bases not matched to a gene: 15.

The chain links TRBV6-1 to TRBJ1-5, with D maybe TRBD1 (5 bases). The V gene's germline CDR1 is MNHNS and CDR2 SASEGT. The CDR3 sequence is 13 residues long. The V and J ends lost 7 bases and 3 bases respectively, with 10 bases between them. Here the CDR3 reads CASTGEYNQPQHF. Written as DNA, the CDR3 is TGTGCCAGCACGGGGGAGTACAATCAGCCCCAGCATTTT.

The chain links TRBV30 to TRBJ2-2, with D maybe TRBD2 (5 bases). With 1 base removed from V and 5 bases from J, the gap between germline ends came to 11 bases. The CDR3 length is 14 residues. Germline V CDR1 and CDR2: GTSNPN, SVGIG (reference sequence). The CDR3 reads CAWSAGGGTGELFF. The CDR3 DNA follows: TGTGCCTGGAGTGCTGGAGGAGGAACCGGGGAGCTGTTTTTT.

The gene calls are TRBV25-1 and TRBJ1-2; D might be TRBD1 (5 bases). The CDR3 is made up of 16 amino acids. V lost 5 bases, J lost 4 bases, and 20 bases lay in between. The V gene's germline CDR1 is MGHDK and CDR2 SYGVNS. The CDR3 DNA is TGTGCCAGCAGTCCCAGGGATCGGGGGTACGGCTATGGCTACACCTTC. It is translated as CASSPRDRGYGYGYTF.

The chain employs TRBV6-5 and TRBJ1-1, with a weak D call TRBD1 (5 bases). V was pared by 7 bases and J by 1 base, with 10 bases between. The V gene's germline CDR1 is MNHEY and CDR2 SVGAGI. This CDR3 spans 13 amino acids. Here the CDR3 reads CASTRTGNTEAFF. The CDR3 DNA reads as TGTGCCAGCACCCGAACAGGGAACACTGAAGCTTTCTTT.

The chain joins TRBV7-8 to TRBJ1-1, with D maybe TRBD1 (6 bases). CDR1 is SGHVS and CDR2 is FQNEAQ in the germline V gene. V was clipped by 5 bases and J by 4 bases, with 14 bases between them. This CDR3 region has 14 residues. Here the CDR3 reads CASSDQGFRTEAFF. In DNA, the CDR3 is TGTGCCAGCAGCGACCAGGGGTTTCGCACTGAAGCTTTCTTT. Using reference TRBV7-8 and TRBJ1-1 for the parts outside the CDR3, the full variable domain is GAGVSQSPRYKVAKRGQDVALRCDPISGHVSLFWYQQALGQGPEFLTYFQNEAQLDKSGLPSDRFFAERPEGSVSTLKIQRTQQEDSAVYLCASSDQGFRTEAFFGQGTRLTVV.

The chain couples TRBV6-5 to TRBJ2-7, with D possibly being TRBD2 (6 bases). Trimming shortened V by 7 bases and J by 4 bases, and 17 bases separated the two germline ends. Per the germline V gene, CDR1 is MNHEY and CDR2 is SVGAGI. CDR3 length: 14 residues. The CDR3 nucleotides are TGTGCCAGCACGGCGGGCGCGGGAACTTACGAGCAGTACTTC. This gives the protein CASTAGAGTYEQYF.

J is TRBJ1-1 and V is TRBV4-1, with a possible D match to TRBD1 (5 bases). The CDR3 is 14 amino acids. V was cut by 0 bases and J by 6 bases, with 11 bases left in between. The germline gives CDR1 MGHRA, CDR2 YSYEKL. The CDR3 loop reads CASSQDQGSPEAFF. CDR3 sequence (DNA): TGCGCCAGCAGCCAAGATCAGGGTTCCCCTGAAGCTTTCTTT.

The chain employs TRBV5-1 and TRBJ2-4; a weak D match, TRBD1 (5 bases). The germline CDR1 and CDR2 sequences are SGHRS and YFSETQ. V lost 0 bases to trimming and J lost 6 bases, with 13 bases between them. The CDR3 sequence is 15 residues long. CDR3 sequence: CASSLGAVRGNIQYF. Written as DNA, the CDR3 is TGCGCCAGCAGCTTGGGGGCCGTTAGGGGAAACATTCAGTACTTC.

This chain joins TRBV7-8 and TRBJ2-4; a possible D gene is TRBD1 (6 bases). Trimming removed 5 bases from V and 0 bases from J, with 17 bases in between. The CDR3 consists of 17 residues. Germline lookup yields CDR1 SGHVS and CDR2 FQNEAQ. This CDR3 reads CASSTRQALLAKNIQYF. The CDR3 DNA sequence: TGTGCCAGCAGCACCAGACAGGCCCTTCTAGCCAAAAACATTCAGTACTTC.

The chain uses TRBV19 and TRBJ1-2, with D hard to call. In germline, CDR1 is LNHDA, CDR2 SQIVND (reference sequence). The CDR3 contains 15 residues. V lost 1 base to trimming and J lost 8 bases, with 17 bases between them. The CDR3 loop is CASSIVDALTGGYTF. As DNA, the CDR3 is TGTGCCAGTAGTATAGTCGACGCCCTAACGGGGGGCTACACCTTC.

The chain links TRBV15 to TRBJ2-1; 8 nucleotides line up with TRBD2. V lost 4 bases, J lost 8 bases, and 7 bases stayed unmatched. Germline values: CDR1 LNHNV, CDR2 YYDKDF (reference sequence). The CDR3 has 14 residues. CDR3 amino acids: CATSKRTSLYEQFF. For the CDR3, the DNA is TGTGCCACCAGCAAGCGGACTAGCTTGTATGAGCAGTTCTTC.

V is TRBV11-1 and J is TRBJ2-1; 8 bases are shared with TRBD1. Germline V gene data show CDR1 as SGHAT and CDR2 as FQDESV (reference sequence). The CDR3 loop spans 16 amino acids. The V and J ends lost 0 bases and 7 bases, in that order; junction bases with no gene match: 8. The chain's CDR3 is CASSLAGQGAWNEQFF. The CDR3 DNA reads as TGTGCCAGCAGCTTAGCGGGCCAGGGGGCTTGGAATGAGCAGTTCTTC.